This T cell receptor beta chain originates from a study of beta chain features in type 1 diabetes. This clone was seen more than once but under ten times. What it binds is not known. Findings of the study overall: There was a moderate but significant shortening of TCRB CDR3s in all four CD4+ subsets of Type 1 diabetes patients.

The ends lost 4 bases at V and 0 bases at J; junction bases unmatched: 7. This CDR3 has 17 amino acids. Per germline, CDR1 SGHDN and CDR2 FVKESK. Expressed TCRB transcripts were sequenced because the entire RNA isolate underwent reverse transcription. Using immunoSEQ multiplex PCR, the repertoire was profiled, and TCRdb retains in-frame clones only, with some absent. The sample has about 640,000 clones, about an eighth seen once; the top ten hold more than 0.095%. The clonotype was recovered from a man aged 25-45 years with type 1 diabetes. The material sequenced was naive CD4+ T cells from blood. The V and J genes are TRBV14 and TRBJ2-3; 10 bases map to TRBD2. The CDR3 reads CASSRGTSGASTDTQYF. The CDR3 DNA reads TGTGCCAGCAGCCGGGGAACTAGCGGGGCTAGCACAGATACGCAGTATTTT. Full variable domain (missing parts from reference TRBV14 and TRBJ2-3): EAGVTQFPSHSVIEKGQTVTLRCDPISGHDNLYWYRRVMGKEIKFLLHFVKESKQDESGMPNNRFLAERTGGTYSTLKVQPAELEDSGVYFCASSRGTSGASTDTQYFGPGTRLTVL.